These 18 T cell receptor beta chains originate from one sample sequenced in a study of T-cell reconstitution after alpha-beta-depleted transplantation in children (dated by TCRdb to about 2016). The library came from PCR. The listed sequencing device is Illumina HiSeq 2500. Molecular barcoding was employed in the preparation of TCR libraries, with unique molecular identifiers being used to normalize TCRbeta repertoire quantification. TCRdb redid the processing of the public reads, applying fastp at Q25 and MiXCR, and retained in-frame beta chains. Identical CDR3 protein sequences are pooled into one entry, listed with their most common genes and DNA. The sample table holds some 640,000 distinct CDR3 sequences, of which approximately 17% were seen once. Under 1.2% of the sample comes from the top ten. The sequencing here drew on PBMCs from the stem cell graft donor, taken from the stem cell graft. The receptor set was obtained from a human donor who donated a stem cell graft to a child with acute myeloid leukemia.

There are many counts of this clonotype. The chain links TRBV20-1 to TRBJ2-7; D gene ambiguous. CDR1 and CDR2 from the germline V gene are DFQATT and SNEGSKA (reference sequence). Trimming removed 3 bases at V and 0 bases at J, with 12 bases between. The CDR3 totals 14 residues. Here the CDR3 DNA reads TGCAGTGCTAGCCAACGGGCGAGCTCCTACGAGCAGTACTTC. This encodes CSASQRASSYEQYF.

This clonotype was observed many times. The chain carries TRBV7-2 and TRBJ2-5; D is possibly TRBD2 (5 bases). This CDR3 contains 16 residues. Trimming left V 2 bases short and J 0 bases short, with 13 bases between. The V gene's germline CDR1 is SGHTA and CDR2 FQGNSA. The CDR3 sequence: CASSLHRGRNQETQYF. In DNA form, the CDR3 reads TGTGCCAGCAGCTTACACCGGGGTCGGAACCAAGAGACCCAGTACTTC.

Remarks on this clonotype: A junction end diverges from the germline sequence, so it may reflect a read error. The V and J genes are TRBV2 and TRBJ1-5; 7 nucleotides agree with TRBD1. CDR3 length: 19 residues. Germline V CDR1 and CDR2: SNHLY, FYNNEI. CDR3 coding DNA: TGTGCCATCAGTTTTTCCCCGGGACAGCCTGATTATAGCAATCAGCCCCAGCATTTT. It encodes CAISFSPGQPDYSNQPQHF.

The sample holds many counts of this clonotype. The V call is TRBV7-2, the J call TRBJ2-1; D unresolved. Trimming pared 5 bases from V and 5 bases from J, leaving 13 bases between. There are 14 residues in the CDR3. Germline V gives CDR1 SGHTA, CDR2 FQGNSA. The CDR3 loop reads CASSARTANNEQFF. CDR3 nucleotide sequence: TGTGCCAGCAGCGCCCGGACGGCGAACAATGAGCAGTTCTTC.

In this sample, this clonotype turned up many times. V gene TRBV12-3 or TRBV12-4 combines with J gene TRBJ2-3, with D possibly called TRBD1 or TRBD2 (5 bases each). The length of the CDR3 is 16 residues. Trimming took 2 bases from V and 3 from J, leaving 15 bases between them. The CDR3 nucleotides read TGTGCCAGCAGTTTACGTTTCGTGGGGGTTACAGATACGCAGTATTTT. Amino acids: CASSLRFVGVTDTQYF.

In this sample, this clonotype turned up many times. V usage is TRBV5-1 and J usage is TRBJ2-7; D not certain. Trimming took off 0 bases at V and 3 bases at J, with 10 bases between the two ends. The CDR3 contains 14 residues. The germline V gene has CDR1 SGHRS and CDR2 YFSETQ. The CDR3 region is CASSLASGNYEQYV. Written as DNA, the CDR3 is TGCGCCAGCAGCTTGGCCTCAGGAAACTACGAGCAGTACGTC.

Only a few counts were recorded for this clonotype. V and J are TRBV29-1 and TRBJ2-6; D is perhaps TRBD2 (5 bases). Germline assignment: CDR1 SQVTM and CDR2 ANQGSEA. The CDR3 runs to 19 residues. The ends were cut back, 0 bases at V and 0 bases at J, with 18 bases in the middle. For the CDR3, the DNA is TGCAGCGTTGAAGATCGGTCGCCCCGGGGATCCTCTGGGGCCAACGTCCTGACTTTC. It encodes CSVEDRSPRGSSGANVLTF. The entire variable domain, with the rest obtained from reference TRBV29-1 and TRBJ2-6, is as follows: SAVISQKPSRDICQRGTSLTIQCQVDSQVTMMFWYRQQPGQSLTLIATANQGSEATYESGFVIDKFPISRPNLTFSTLTVSNMSPEDSSIYLCSVEDRSPRGSSGANVLTFGAGSRLTVL.

This clonotype was observed a few times. This rearrangement joins TRBV20-1 to TRBJ1-5; D is unresolved. This CDR3 contains 12 residues. The germline CDR1 and CDR2 sequences are DFQATT and SNEGSKA (reference sequence). The V and J ends lost 3 bases and 7 bases respectively, with 10 bases between them. Written as DNA, the CDR3 is TGCAGTGCTAGGGGAAGAGGACAGCCCCAGCATTTT. It translates to CSARGRGQPQHF.

The V call is TRBV7-2, the J call TRBJ1-3; weak D call: TRBD1 (5 bases). This CDR3 spans 16 amino acids. V was trimmed by 2 bases and J by 1 base, leaving 12 bases between them. Germline V lookup: CDR1 SGHTA, CDR2 FQGNSA. For the CDR3, the DNA is TGTGCCAGCAGCTTAATAGGGGTCAAATCTGGAAACACCATATATTTT. Amino acids: CASSLIGVKSGNTIYF.

As concerns this clonotype: The junction differs from germline at one of its ends, possibly a read error. V gene TRBV20-1 combines with J gene TRBJ1-1; TRBD1 aligns across 7 bases. Germline V gene lookup returns CDR1 DFQATT and CDR2 SNEGSKA (reference sequence). The CDR3 contains 12 residues. CDR3 sequence reads: CGARQGDTEAFF. In DNA form, the CDR3 reads TGCGGTGCTAGACAGGGTGACACTGAAGCTTTCTTT.

The chain joins TRBV28 to TRBJ2-1; TRBD2 agrees at 8 bases. Losses at the gene ends were 8 bases for V and 5 bases for J; bases not matched to a gene: 11. CDR1 and CDR2 from the germline V gene are MDHEN and SYDVKM. The CDR3 covers 15 residues. The CDR3, as DNA: TGTGCCAGCGGTTACTCATTCGGGGGGGACAATGAGCAGTTCTTC. It encodes CASGYSFGGDNEQFF.

In its sample, this clonotype was seen a few times. V and J are TRBV7-2 and TRBJ2-1; TRBD2 aligns across 15 bases. J was trimmed by 10 bases and V by 3 bases; bases with no gene match: 4. The CDR3 is 15 amino acids. Germline V gene sequence: CDR1 SGHTA, CDR2 FQGNSA. The CDR3 coding sequence is TGTGCCAGCAGCTTGGGACTAGCGGGGGGATGGGAGCAGTTCTTC. Protein product: CASSLGLAGGWEQFF.

This clonotype was picked up many times. The chain combines TRBV20-1 with TRBJ1-2; TRBD1 agrees at 9 bases. Germline V lookup: CDR1 DFQATT, CDR2 SNEGSKA (reference sequence). The CDR3 has 13 residues. Trimming at V came to 6 bases and at J to 4 bases, leaving 6 bases not matched to a gene. DNA for the CDR3: TGCAGTGCCGCGGGACAGGGAAGCTATGGCTACACCTTC. Its protein product is CSAAGQGSYGYTF.

J is TRBJ1-4 and V is TRBV20-1, with 7 positions matching TRBD1. There are 19 residues in the CDR3. Germline lookup yields CDR1 DFQATT and CDR2 SNEGSKA (reference sequence). Trimming removed 4 bases from V and 1 base from J; junction bases left unmatched: 18. CDR3 in amino acids: CSATTSGNQGDLTNEKLFF. The CDR3 nucleotides are TGCAGTGCTACTACCTCCGGGAATCAGGGGGACTTAACTAATGAAAAACTGTTTTTT.

This clonotype was seen repeatedly, ten times or more. This chain joins TRBV7-2 and TRBJ2-1, with D possibly being TRBD2 (6 bases). V was cut by 7 bases and J by 1 base, with 14 bases left in between. CDR1 is SGHTA, CDR2 FQGNSA, per germline. The CDR3 sequence is 15 residues long. The CDR3 nucleotides are TGTGCCAGCACCAACGGGGGTTCATCCTACAATGAGCAGTTCTTC. It specifies CASTNGGSSYNEQFF. The complete variable domain, with remaining parts taken from reference TRBV7-2 and TRBJ2-1, reads GAGVSQSPSNKVTEKGKDVELRCDPISGHTALYWYRQSLGQGLEFLIYFQGNSAPDKSGLPSDRFSAERTGGSVSTLTIQRTQQEDSAVYLCASTNGGSSYNEQFFGPGTRLTVL.

V usage is TRBV15 and J usage is TRBJ2-2; no firm D call. This CDR3 comprises 14 residues. V gave up 5 bases and J gave up 1 base, with 8 bases separating them. Germline CDR1 and CDR2: LNHNV and YYDKDF (reference sequence). CDR3 DNA: TGTGCCACCAGCCCCCGACAGAACACCGGGGAGCTGTTTTTT. As protein: CATSPRQNTGELFF.

This clonotype appeared a few times. The CDR3 protein is CSALTRADYGYTF. CDR3 coding DNA: TGCAGTGCCCTTACAAGGGCGGACTATGGCTACACCTTC. V is TRBV20-1 and J is TRBJ1-2, with D unclear. The CDR3 has 13 residues. The germline V gene encodes CDR1 DFQATT and CDR2 SNEGSKA (reference sequence). V was clipped by 6 bases and J by 3 bases, with 14 bases between them.

The chain is built from TRBV7-9 and TRBJ1-2, with D maybe TRBD1 (6 bases). The V gene's germline CDR1 is SEHNR and CDR2 FQNEAQ (reference sequence). V shed 5 bases and J shed 4 bases, with 17 bases lying between them. This CDR3 spans 15 amino acids. This CDR3 is CASSPFSGGGYGYTF. The CDR3 nucleotides read TGTGCCAGCAGCCCCTTCTCCGGGGGCGGCTATGGCTACACCTTC.